The 16 T cell receptor beta chains given below trace back to one sample, sequenced in a study of cytomegalovirus exposure and HLA in healthy donors. The PCR used 60 Vbeta and 13 Jbeta primers. Here immunoSEQ multiplex PCR was the method, and the copy in TCRdb shows in-frame clones only, minus some. The table has about 140,000 clones, about 70% seen once. Material for sequencing was PBMCs. These receptors were taken from a man between 25 and 39 years old in good health and CMV-seropositive.

V is TRBV28 and J is TRBJ1-2; D gene uncertain. This CDR3 has 13 amino acids. V dropped 2 bases and J dropped 7 bases, with 11 bases sitting between them. The germline V gene encodes CDR1 MDHEN and CDR2 SYDVKM. CDR3 DNA: TGTGCCAGCAGTTTACCACGACGGGGTGGCTACACCTTC. Its protein product is CASSLPRRGGYTF.

The chain has TRBV4-1 and TRBJ1-5; 9 bases line up with TRBD1. J was trimmed by 0 bases and V by 1 base; bases with no gene match: 1. Looked up from germline, CDR1 is MGHRA and CDR2 is YSYEKL. This CDR3 spans 16 amino acids. DNA for the CDR3: TGCGCCAGCAGCCAAGGGACAGGGGTTAGCAATCAGCCCCAGCATTTT. Protein: CASSQGTGVSNQPQHF.

V gene TRBV4-1 combines with J gene TRBJ1-5, with D hard to call. The CDR3 runs 15 residues. V lost 0 bases and J 4 bases, leaving 10 bases between the germline ends. In germline, CDR1 is MGHRA, CDR2 YSYEKL. DNA of the CDR3: TGCGCCAGCAGCCAAGATCGACGACAAAATCAGCCCCAGCATTTT. Protein sequence: CASSQDRRQNQPQHF.

The chain has TRBV5-6 and TRBJ2-2; no clear D gene. Per the germline V gene, CDR1 is SGHDT and CDR2 is YYEEEE. The CDR3 is 13 residues long. The germline V and J ends were trimmed by 2 bases and 8 bases, with 10 bases remaining between them. The CDR3, as DNA: TGTGCCAGCAGCTTCCCCGTGAGGGGGGAGCTGTTTTTT. Translating it yields CASSFPVRGELFF. Complete variable domain (other parts from reference TRBV5-6 and TRBJ2-2): DAGVTQSPTHLIKTRGQQVTLRCSPKSGHDTVSWYQQALGQGPQFIFQYYEEEERQRGNFPDRFSGHQFPNYSSELNVNALLLGDSALYLCASSFPVRGELFFGEGSRLTVL.

This clone has just a few counts. The chain recombines TRBV11-3 with TRBJ1-2, with a weak D call TRBD1 (6 bases). V was shortened by 5 bases and J by 7 bases, with 14 bases between the two germline ends. This CDR3 is 13 amino acids long. Germline assignment: CDR1 SGHNT and CDR2 YENEEA. The CDR3 DNA sequence: TGTGCCAGCAGCCTACAGGGTGTAGGTGGCTACACCTTC. It translates to CASSLQGVGGYTF.

V is TRBV9 and J is TRBJ2-3, with TRBD2 identical over 15 bases. After removal of 0 bases from V and 3 bases from J, the junction contained 5 bases not matched to a gene. CDR3 length: 18 amino acids. Germline V gene lookup returns CDR1 SGDLS and CDR2 YYNGEE. Written as DNA, the CDR3 is TGTGCCAGCAGCGTAGGGACTAGCGGGAGGGCCAGGACAGATACGCAGTATTTT. Translating it yields CASSVGTSGRARTDTQYF.

The chain is built from TRBV5-6 and TRBJ2-3; D gene unclear. Germline loops: CDR1 SGHDT, CDR2 YYEEEE. The V end lost 3 bases, the J end lost 4 bases, and 6 bases lay between the germline ends. The CDR3 extends over 12 amino acids. The CDR3 region is CASSSLSDTQYF. CDR3 coding DNA: TGTGCCAGCAGCTCACTGTCAGATACGCAGTATTTT.

The chain employs TRBV14 and TRBJ2-3; D unresolved. V lost 8 bases and J lost 7, with 16 bases in between. The CDR3 is 13 residues long. Germline V gene lookup returns CDR1 SGHDN and CDR2 FVKESK. CDR3 bases: TGTGCCAGCGGCTATCGACTGATCAATACGCAGTATTTT. Protein sequence: CASGYRLINTQYF.

This chain links TRBV11-2 with TRBJ2-7; D may be TRBD2 (6 bases). Germline loops: CDR1 SGHAT, CDR2 FQNNGV. The length of the CDR3 is 14 residues. V was shortened by 5 bases and J by 0 bases, with 11 bases between the two germline ends. The CDR3: CASSLPGSSYEQYF. In nucleotides, the CDR3 is TGTGCCAGCAGCCTCCCCGGGAGCTCCTACGAGCAGTACTTC.

The V and J genes are TRBV14 and TRBJ1-2, with 9 bases that match TRBD1. CDR1 and CDR2 from the germline V gene are SGHDN and FVKESK. The length of the CDR3 is 15 residues. With 0 bases clipped from V and 7 bases from J, the junction kept 6 bases outside the gene matches. The CDR3 loop reads CASSQEQGAILGYTF. The CDR3 coding sequence is TGTGCCAGCAGCCAAGAACAGGGGGCGATCCTTGGCTACACCTTC.

This chain uses TRBV5-1 with TRBJ2-2; tentative D call: TRBD1 (6 bases). This CDR3 is 16 amino acids long. Looked up from germline, CDR1 is SGHRS and CDR2 is YFSETQ. V was clipped by 2 bases and J by 1 base, with 12 bases between them. CDR3 in DNA: TGCGCCAGCAGCTTCCAGGGGATAGAGAACACCGGGGAGCTGTTTTTT. This sequence encodes CASSFQGIENTGELFF.

The table lists this clone with a count of one. This chain connects TRBV6-5 to TRBJ1-3, with 7 bases identical to TRBD1. Germline assignment: CDR1 MNHEY and CDR2 SVGAGI. This CDR3 has 14 residues. J gave up 6 bases and V 11 bases, and 13 bases lay outside the gene matches. CDR3 nucleotides: TGTGCCTCTAAAGGGGGCCGTAGTGCAAACACCATATATTTT. Translating it yields CASKGGRSANTIYF.

This clone was detected a few times. V usage is TRBV27 and J usage is TRBJ2-7; TRBD1 agrees at 9 bases. CDR3 size: 15 residues. CDR1 is MNHEY, CDR2 SMNVEV, per germline (reference sequence). V lost 5 bases and J lost 2; bases outside the gene matches: 7. CDR3 in amino acids: CASSLTGTGPYEQYF. CDR3 in DNA: TGTGCCAGCAGTCTAACCGGGACAGGGCCCTACGAGCAGTACTTC.

This clone was seen only once. The CDR3 nucleotides are TGTGCCAGCAGGCCAGAACACGTGACTAGCGGGAGGGCAGATACGCAGTATTTT. Amino acid sequence: CASRPEHVTSGRADTQYF. V and J are TRBV28 and TRBJ2-3; 14 nucleotides match TRBD2. CDR3 length: 18 residues. Trimming cost V 6 bases and J 4 bases; bases outside gene matches: 12. Germline assignment: CDR1 MDHEN and CDR2 SYDVKM.

In regard to this clone: Additional DNA sequences in this sample encode the identical CDR3. CDR3 DNA sequence: TGTGCCAGCCGGGACAGGGGGCAAGAGACCCAGTACTTC. It yields the protein CASRDRGQETQYF. V usage is TRBV19 and J usage is TRBJ2-5; 11 bases are a match to TRBD1. The CDR3 is made up of 13 amino acids. Germline V gives CDR1 LNHDA, CDR2 SQIVND (reference sequence). Trimming cost V 9 bases and J 2 bases; bases outside gene matches: 2.

V is TRBV19 and J is TRBJ1-1; TRBD1 aligns across 12 bases. This CDR3 is 16 amino acids long. The V gene end was trimmed by 5 bases and the J gene end by 4 bases; junction bases not matched to a gene: 8. CDR1 is LNHDA and CDR2 is SQIVND in the germline V gene (reference sequence). The CDR3, as DNA: TGTGCCAGTAGTCACGGGACAGGGGGCGCGCGCACTGAAGCTTTCTTT. This translates into CASSHGTGGARTEAFF.